The next 20 T cell receptor beta chains were all read from a single sample in a study of blood T cell repertoires in COVID-19. TCRdb keeps only in-frame clones here, not all; method: immunoSEQ multiplex PCR. The sample lists around 100,000 clones, about 90% occurring once. Sequenced material: peripheral blood. These receptor sequences come from a woman in her 50s with COVID-19, enrolled during active disease.

The chain links TRBV30 to TRBJ2-3, with D perhaps TRBD1 (7 bases). The germline V gene encodes CDR1 GTSNPN and CDR2 SVGIG (reference sequence). This CDR3 contains 15 residues. Trimming left V 3 bases short and J 0 bases short, with 13 bases between. The CDR3, as DNA: TGTGCCTGGAGCACACAGGGGACTAGCACAGATACGCAGTATTTT. It encodes CAWSTQGTSTDTQYF.

The chain links TRBV2 to TRBJ2-1; TRBD1 aligns across 9 bases. The CDR3 length is 16 residues. Trimming cost V 2 bases and J 9 bases; bases outside gene matches: 11. CDR1 SNHLY and CDR2 FYNNEI come from the germline V gene. CDR3: CASSELTGGVFGEQFF. In DNA, the CDR3 is TGTGCCAGCAGTGAATTAACAGGGGGCGTTTTCGGTGAGCAGTTCTTC.

The chain combines TRBV19 with TRBJ1-5, with D tentatively TRBD1 (5 bases). This CDR3 spans 14 amino acids. The germline gives CDR1 LNHDA, CDR2 SQIVND (reference sequence). V was shortened by 3 bases and J by 7 bases, with 13 bases between the two germline ends. CDR3 sequence: CASSILGPGQPQHF. DNA of the CDR3: TGTGCCAGTAGTATTCTGGGGCCTGGACAGCCCCAGCATTTT.

This chain connects TRBV4-1 to TRBJ2-1; 14 bases align to TRBD2. Germline assignment: CDR1 MGHRA and CDR2 YSYEKL. The V gene end was trimmed by 4 bases and the J gene end by 9 bases; junction bases not matched to a gene: 5. The CDR3 runs 15 residues. CDR3 coding DNA: TGCGCCAGCAGCCCGACTAGCGGGGGGGCCCGTGAGCAGTTCTTC. This sequence encodes CASSPTSGGAREQFF.

The chain combines TRBV6-5 with TRBJ2-7; D perhaps matches TRBD2 (6 bases). Between the trimmed V and J ends, which lost 0 bases and 6 bases, there was a span of 18 bases. The CDR3 totals 16 residues. Germline-derived CDR1 and CDR2 are MNHEY and SVGAGI. This CDR3 is CASSYSRLDRLSEQYF. The CDR3 DNA sequence: TGTGCCAGCAGTTACTCGAGACTAGACCGTTTGTCCGAGCAGTACTTC.

This clone was picked up a small number of times. The J gene is TRBJ1-6, the V gene TRBV3-1 (or the pseudogene TRBV3-2); the D is unclear. The V end was cut by 3 bases, the J end by 8 bases, with 14 bases between. CDR1 is LGHDT and CDR2 is YNNKEL in the germline V gene (reference sequence). This CDR3 region has 15 residues. This CDR3 is CASSQTLLGHSPLHF. The DNA of the CDR3 is TGTGCCAGCAGCCAGACGCTGTTGGGCCATTCACCCCTCCACTTT.

The chain employs TRBV19 and TRBJ2-7; TRBD1 matches 8 bases. V shed 5 bases and J 6 bases; nucleotides not matched to a gene: 3. Germline V lookup: CDR1 LNHDA, CDR2 SQIVND (reference sequence). This CDR3 spans 12 amino acids. Here the CDR3 reads CASSGQGSEQYF. DNA of the CDR3: TGTGCCAGTAGTGGACAGGGTAGCGAGCAGTACTTC.

The V and J genes are TRBV27 and TRBJ1-6; 10 nucleotides line up with TRBD1. The CDR3 totals 15 residues. CDR1 is MNHEY, CDR2 SMNVEV, per germline (reference sequence). With V trimmed by 0 bases and J by 7 bases, 0 bases remained unmatched. Written as DNA, the CDR3 is TGTGCCAGCAGTTTATCGGGACAGGGGAATTCACCCCTCCACTTT. Its translation: CASSLSGQGNSPLHF.

The genes are TRBV29-1 and TRBJ2-6; no reliable D call. V dropped 3 bases and J dropped 2 bases, with 5 bases sitting between them. CDR1 and CDR2 from the germline V gene are SQVTM and ANQGSEA. The CDR3 runs to 13 residues. The DNA of the CDR3 is TGCAGCGTTGACGACACTGGGGCCAACGTCCTGACTTTC. Residues: CSVDDTGANVLTF.

This chain connects TRBV7-2 to TRBJ2-3; 7 bases are a match to TRBD2. Germline CDR1 reads SGHTA; CDR2 reads FQGNSA. The trim removed 5 bases at V and 0 bases at J, leaving 8 bases unmatched. The CDR3 is 16 amino acids. The CDR3 DNA reads TGTGCCAGCAGCCCTGCGGGGGATACTAGCACAGATACGCAGTATTTT. Protein product: CASSPAGDTSTDTQYF.

The CDR3 bases are TGTGCCAGCAGCGTAACATACCTAGCGGGGGAGCAGTTCTTC. Its translation is CASSVTYLAGEQFF. The chain combines TRBV2 with TRBJ2-1; the match to TRBD2 covers 9 bases. CDR1 is SNHLY, CDR2 FYNNEI, per germline. The CDR3 loop spans 14 amino acids. Trimming at V came to 6 bases and at J to 10 bases, leaving 10 bases not matched to a gene.

The chain joins TRBV5-5 to TRBJ2-3, with D tentatively TRBD2 (7 bases). This CDR3 contains 15 residues. Trimming shortened V by 4 bases and J by 2 bases, and 14 bases separated the two germline ends. Germline V gives CDR1 SGHKS, CDR2 YYEKEE (reference sequence). CDR3: CASSEGGDYTDTQYF. In DNA form, the CDR3 reads TGTGCCAGCAGCGAAGGGGGGGACTACACAGATACGCAGTATTTT.

V usage is TRBV7-3 and J usage is TRBJ2-3; tentatively, D is TRBD1 (6 bases). Between the trimmed V and J ends, which lost 3 bases and 0 bases, there was a span of 7 bases. This CDR3 contains 14 residues. Germline lookup yields CDR1 SGHTA and CDR2 FQGTGA. CDR3 amino acids: CASSFRGSTDTQYF. The CDR3 DNA sequence: TGTGCCAGCAGCTTCAGGGGAAGCACAGATACGCAGTATTTT.

The chain couples TRBV18 to TRBJ2-7, with 9 bases aligning to TRBD2. CDR1 is KGHSH and CDR2 is LQKENI in the germline V gene. The CDR3 contains 17 residues. The junction had 9 bases not matched to a gene; V was cut back by 3 bases and J by 0 bases. CDR3 protein: CASSPPHSGGFSYEQYF. The CDR3 coding sequence is TGTGCCAGCTCACCCCCTCATAGCGGGGGCTTCTCCTACGAGCAGTACTTC.

The rearrangement uses TRBV7-3 and TRBJ2-2; TRBD2 matches 8 bases. The CDR3 has 17 amino acids. Germline CDR1 is SGHTA and CDR2 is FQGTGA. J was trimmed by 0 bases and V by 2 bases; bases with no gene match: 5. The chain's CDR3 is CASSLFLAGTNTGELFF. CDR3 coding DNA: TGTGCCAGCAGCTTATTTCTAGCGGGCACGAACACCGGGGAGCTGTTTTTT.

This clone showed up just a few times. The V and J genes are TRBV4-1 and TRBJ2-7, with 7 bases identical to TRBD1. The CDR3 is made up of 15 amino acids. Germline CDR1 MGHRA, CDR2 YSYEKL. J gave up 4 bases and V 3 bases, and 9 bases lay outside the gene matches. As DNA, the CDR3 is TGCGCCAGCAGCCAGCCGACAGGGTCGGGTTACGAGCAGTACTTC. Its protein is CASSQPTGSGYEQYF.

The rearrangement joins TRBV3-1 (or the pseudogene TRBV3-2) to TRBJ2-7; D possibly corresponds to TRBD2 (5 bases). V dropped 4 bases and J dropped 3 bases, with 16 bases sitting between them. The CDR3 loop spans 15 amino acids. Germline CDR1 LGHDT, CDR2 YNNKEL (reference sequence). As DNA, the CDR3 is TGTGCCAGCAGCCGGACTGGAGACATAGGCTACGAGCAGTACTTC. Amino acids: CASSRTGDIGYEQYF.

The genes are TRBV6-6 and TRBJ2-7, with 10 bases matching TRBD1. Trimming removed 6 bases from V and 2 bases from J; junction bases left unmatched: 4. The CDR3 consists of 14 residues. Germline V lookup: CDR1 MNHNY, CDR2 SVGAGI (reference sequence). This CDR3 reads CASSSGQGAYEQYF. CDR3 nucleotide sequence: TGTGCCAGCAGCTCCGGACAGGGGGCCTACGAGCAGTACTTC.

The chain combines TRBV5-1 with TRBJ2-5, with unresolved D. CDR1 is SGHRS, CDR2 YFSETQ, per germline. The CDR3 loop spans 13 amino acids. V shed 0 bases and J shed 3 bases, with 6 bases lying between them. The CDR3 is CASSLASEETQYF. The CDR3 nucleotides are TGCGCCAGCAGCTTGGCCAGTGAAGAGACCCAGTACTTC. The full variable domain, in which reference TRBV5-1 and TRBJ2-5 provide the parts outside the CDR3, is KAGVTQTPRYLIKTRGQQVTLSCSPISGHRSVSWYQQTPGQGLQFLFEYFSETQRNKGNFPGRFSGRQFSNSRSEMNVSTLELGDSALYLCASSLASEETQYFGPGTRLLVL.

The V gene is TRBV13, the J gene TRBJ1-1; 9 bases agree with TRBD1. Looked up from germline, CDR1 is PRHDT and CDR2 is FYEKMQ (reference sequence). CDR3 length equals 14 residues. With V trimmed by 7 bases and J by 5 bases, 8 bases remained unmatched. The CDR3 DNA is TGTGCCAGCACCAAACAGGGGGCGGGTACTGAAGCTTTCTTT. The encoded protein is CASTKQGAGTEAFF.